This TCR beta chain was identified during a study of vaccination effects on CD4 cells after COVID-19. Germline V gives CDR1 SGHTA, CDR2 FQGTGA. V lost 5 bases and J lost 8; bases outside the gene matches: 10. The length of the CDR3 is 15 residues. Peptide-pool stimulation followed by sequencing identified expanded antigen-specific CD4+ clonotypes in the ViraFEST assay. After around nine days in culture, the CD4+ T cells were isolated. In the vaccine recipients, nucleocapsid antibodies were negative and there was no prior SARS-CoV-2 infection. Half-medium changes using IL-2 medium occurred on days 3 and 7. For this clone: Its antigen is still unknown.

Assay: immunoSEQ multiplex PCR; the TCRdb copy retains only in-frame clones and omits some. The sample records about 60,000 clones, roughly 79% being singletons. The chain links TRBV7-3 to TRBJ2-1; the match to TRBD2 covers 9 bases. The clonotype originates from a human donor who received a COVID-19 vaccine. Sequencing used CD4+ T cells from PBMCs cultured with HCoV-229E spike peptides, obtained before COVID-19 vaccination. CDR3 residues: CASSPGSGGSHEQFF. CDR3 bases: TGTGCCAGCAGCCCGGGTAGCGGGGGATCCCATGAGCAGTTCTTC.